These 14 T cell receptor beta chains were sequenced from one sample in a study of blood T cell repertoires in COVID-19. Sequencing was performed with immunoSEQ multiplex PCR; in TCRdb, only in-frame clones are kept and a portion is missing. The sample gives roughly 200,000 clones, roughly 83% of which show up once; approximately 5% is in the top ten. The sample consisted of PBMCs or T cells enriched from blood (not recorded which). These receptors were taken from a man aged 40-50 years with acute COVID-19.

The rearrangement uses TRBV19 and TRBJ1-1; the D is unclear. V lost 7 bases to trimming and J lost 1 base, with 13 bases between them. The CDR3 sequence is 14 residues long. Germline V gene data show CDR1 as LNHDA and CDR2 as SQIVND (reference sequence). The CDR3 DNA is TGTGCCAGTAACCCCGGGAATCGGAACACTGAAGCTTTCTTT. Translating gives CASNPGNRNTEAFF.

The rearrangement joins TRBV4-1 to TRBJ1-1; 9 positions match TRBD1. This CDR3 comprises 15 residues. V gave up 2 bases and J gave up 5 bases; unmatched junction bases: 6. Germline V gene lookup returns CDR1 MGHRA and CDR2 YSYEKL. The CDR3: CASSQRVQGATEAFF. The CDR3 region has the DNA TGCGCCAGCAGCCAAAGGGTACAGGGGGCAACTGAAGCTTTCTTT.

The chain employs TRBV6-5 and TRBJ1-2; D is perhaps TRBD1 (6 bases). CDR1 MNHEY and CDR2 SVGAGI come from the germline V gene. V was pared by 6 bases and J by 4 bases, with 15 bases between. This CDR3 has 14 amino acids. CDR3 sequence: CASRGVDRFYGYTF. The CDR3 DNA is TGTGCCAGCAGGGGGGTAGACAGGTTCTATGGCTACACCTTC.

This clone has only one observation. The gene calls are TRBV24-1 and TRBJ2-3; D is ambiguous. The germline CDR1 and CDR2 sequences are KGHDR and SFDVKD. V was trimmed by 1 base and J by 7 bases, leaving 11 bases between them. This CDR3 contains 14 residues. The CDR3 DNA is TGTGCCACCAGTGATTTTCCCAAAGCGCATACGCAGTATTTT. This gives the protein CATSDFPKAHTQYF.

This clone was seen a single time. The V call is TRBV28, the J call TRBJ2-3, with D perhaps TRBD2 (6 bases). CDR3 length equals 14 residues. Between the trimmed V and J ends, which lost 7 bases and 2 bases, there was a span of 13 bases. Germline V lookup: CDR1 MDHEN, CDR2 SYDVKM. As DNA, the CDR3 is TGTGCCAGCACTCTCGGGAGTTTCACAGATACGCAGTATTTT. Translation gives CASTLGSFTDTQYF.

This clone was seen repeatedly, ten times or more. This chain links TRBV6-5 with TRBJ2-7, with TRBD2 identical over 12 bases. This CDR3 spans 15 amino acids. Germline V lookup: CDR1 MNHEY, CDR2 SVGAGI. Trimming at V came to 6 bases and at J to 4 bases, leaving 7 bases not matched to a gene. The CDR3 spells CASRPTSGRHYEQYF. In DNA, the CDR3 is TGTGCCAGCAGACCCACTAGCGGGAGGCATTACGAGCAGTACTTC.

This clone was observed a few times. Other DNA variants within this sample encode the same CDR3. The CDR3 bases are TGCAGTGCTAGCCCGGATCAGCCCCAGCATTTT. Its translation: CSASPDQPQHF. The V gene is TRBV20-1, the J gene TRBJ1-5; unclear D gene. CDR3 size: 11 residues. The V gene lost 3 bases and the J gene lost 5 bases, with 5 bases spanning the gap. In germline, CDR1 is DFQATT, CDR2 SNEGSKA (reference sequence).

The genes are TRBV7-9 and TRBJ2-3; TRBD2 is a possible D gene (6 bases). The length of the CDR3 is 15 residues. The germline V gene encodes CDR1 SEHNR and CDR2 FQNEAQ (reference sequence). The V end lost 1 base, the J end lost 1 base, and 9 bases lay between the germline ends. The CDR3 protein is CASSLGASGTDTQYF. The CDR3 nucleotides read TGTGCCAGCAGCTTAGGGGCTAGCGGCACAGATACGCAGTATTTT.

This chain joins TRBV6-5 and TRBJ1-6; D is uncertain. V shed 5 bases and J shed 8 bases, with 13 bases lying between them. Germline loops: CDR1 MNHEY, CDR2 SVGAGI. The CDR3 loop spans 14 amino acids. In DNA form, the CDR3 reads TGTGCCAGCAGTACCCCCGGGGTTTATTCACCCCTCCACTTT. Amino acid sequence: CASSTPGVYSPLHF.

V usage is TRBV7-2 and J usage is TRBJ2-1; D ambiguous. V was clipped by 3 bases and J by 0 bases, with 9 bases between them. This CDR3 region has 15 residues. Per germline, CDR1 SGHTA and CDR2 FQGNSA. The CDR3 nucleotides are TGTGCCAGCAGCTTGAGTTTAAGCTCCTACAATGAGCAGTTCTTC. Its protein product is CASSLSLSSYNEQFF.

J is TRBJ2-3 and V is TRBV4-1; D possibly corresponds to TRBD2 (5 bases). The length of the CDR3 is 15 residues. V lost 5 bases to trimming and J lost 3 bases, with 15 bases between them. CDR1 and CDR2 from the germline V gene are MGHRA and YSYEKL. The CDR3 here is CASSSTGSLTDTQYF. DNA of the CDR3: TGCGCCAGCAGCTCAACGGGATCCCTAACAGATACGCAGTATTTT.

The chain has TRBV28 and TRBJ2-7, with TRBD2 matching 7 bases. Looked up from germline, CDR1 is MDHEN and CDR2 is SYDVKM. This CDR3 has 14 residues. The trim removed 5 bases at V and 0 bases at J, leaving 4 bases unmatched. The DNA of the CDR3 is TGTGCCAGCAGTCTCCAGCGGGGCTCCTACGAGCAGTACTTC. Translated, it gives CASSLQRGSYEQYF.

The chain carries TRBV6-5 and TRBJ2-3, with 7 positions matching TRBD2. CDR1 is MNHEY, CDR2 SVGAGI, per germline. The V and J ends lost 2 bases and 4 bases, in that order; junction bases with no gene match: 3. This CDR3 has 14 residues. CDR3: CASSYREVSDTQYF. The DNA of the CDR3 is TGTGCCAGCAGTTACCGGGAGGTCTCAGATACGCAGTATTTT.

The V call is TRBV5-1, the J call TRBJ1-5, with TRBD1 matching over 7 bases. The CDR3 totals 14 residues. The V segment lost 3 bases and the J segment 4 bases; nucleotides outside the gene matches: 4. The germline V gene encodes CDR1 SGHRS and CDR2 YFSETQ. This CDR3 reads CASSSGQPNQPQHF. CDR3 coding DNA: TGCGCCAGCAGCTCGGGACAGCCTAATCAGCCCCAGCATTTT.